This record looks at one T cell receptor (beta chain) sequence and its context. Its antigen is still unknown. The source of the sample is a study of T cell responses to AZD1222 COVID-19 vaccine. Study observations and caveats: Spike regions recognized by vaccine-associated CD4 TCRs spanned the protein, led by 160-218 and 743-854.

CDR1 is MNHEY and CDR2 is SVGEGT in the germline V gene. This CDR3 has 14 amino acids. J lost 2 bases, V lost 5 bases, and 1 base had no gene match. Data came from immunoSEQ multiplex PCR; TCRdb stores just in-frame clones and leaves some out. The data hold more than 140,000 clones, with approximately 88% observed a single time. The specimen was peripheral blood, collected on day 0 of AZD1222 vaccination. This TCR was sampled from an adult in good health. The chain links TRBV6-2 or TRBV6-3 to TRBJ2-7, with 12 bases aligning to TRBD2. DNA for the CDR3: TGTGCCAGCAGTCGACTAGCGGGAGCCTACGAGCAGTACTTC. This sequence encodes CASSRLAGAYEQYF.